Following are 2 T cell receptor beta chains from one sample sequenced in a study of T cells in Graves' hyperthyroidism and ophthalmopathy. TCR beta CDR3 regions were amplified from RNA transcripts. A set of HTBI primers served as the primers for a first-round RT-PCR of the TCR CDR3. Using its own MiXCR run on the multiplex PCR reads, TCRdb lists one record per CDR3 protein. The sample holds over 350,000 distinct CDR3 sequences, around an eighth seen once. The specimen was blood. Receptors originate from a man aged 50 to 60 with Graves' ophthalmopathy.

The sample holds many counts of this clonotype. The rearrangement joins TRBV5-4 to TRBJ2-7; D may be TRBD1 or TRBD2 (5 bases each). Germline CDR1 SGHNT, CDR2 YYREEE (reference sequence). The V end lost 2 bases, the J end lost 4 bases, and 13 bases lay between the germline ends. The CDR3 runs 14 residues. CDR3 sequence reads: CASSFGTQPYEQYF. The CDR3 DNA is TGTGCCAGCAGCTTCGGGACGCAACCTTACGAGCAGTACTTC.

V usage is TRBV24-1 and J usage is TRBJ2-7; 7 nucleotides agree with TRBD1. The V gene's germline CDR1 is KGHDR and CDR2 SFDVKD. The V segment lost 3 bases and the J segment 4 bases; nucleotides outside the gene matches: 11. The CDR3 is made up of 16 amino acids. The chain's CDR3 is CATSDQTSTGWYEQYF. The CDR3 nucleotides read TGTGCCACCAGTGATCAGACTTCGACAGGGTGGTACGAGCAGTACTTC.